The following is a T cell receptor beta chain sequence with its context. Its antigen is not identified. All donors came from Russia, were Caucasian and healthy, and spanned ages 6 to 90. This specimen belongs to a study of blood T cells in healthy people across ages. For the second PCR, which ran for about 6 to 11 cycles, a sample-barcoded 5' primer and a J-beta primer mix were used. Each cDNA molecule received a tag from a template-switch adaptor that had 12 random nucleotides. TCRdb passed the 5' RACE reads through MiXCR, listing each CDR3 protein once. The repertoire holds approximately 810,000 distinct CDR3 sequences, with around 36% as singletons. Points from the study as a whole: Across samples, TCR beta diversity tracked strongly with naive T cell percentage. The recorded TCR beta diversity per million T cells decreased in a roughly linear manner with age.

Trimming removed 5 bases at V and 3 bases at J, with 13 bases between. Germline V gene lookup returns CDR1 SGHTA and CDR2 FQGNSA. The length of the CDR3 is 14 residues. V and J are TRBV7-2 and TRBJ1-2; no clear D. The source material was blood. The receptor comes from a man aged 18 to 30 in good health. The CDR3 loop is CASSQRATHYGYTF. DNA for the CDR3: TGTGCCAGCAGCCAGCGGGCAACTCACTATGGCTACACCTTC. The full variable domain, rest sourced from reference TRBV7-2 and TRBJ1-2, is GAGVSQSPSNKVTEKGKDVELRCDPISGHTALYWYRQSLGQGLEFLIYFQGNSAPDKSGLPSDRFSAERTGGSVSTLTIQRTQQEDSAVYLCASSQRATHYGYTFGSGTRLTVV.